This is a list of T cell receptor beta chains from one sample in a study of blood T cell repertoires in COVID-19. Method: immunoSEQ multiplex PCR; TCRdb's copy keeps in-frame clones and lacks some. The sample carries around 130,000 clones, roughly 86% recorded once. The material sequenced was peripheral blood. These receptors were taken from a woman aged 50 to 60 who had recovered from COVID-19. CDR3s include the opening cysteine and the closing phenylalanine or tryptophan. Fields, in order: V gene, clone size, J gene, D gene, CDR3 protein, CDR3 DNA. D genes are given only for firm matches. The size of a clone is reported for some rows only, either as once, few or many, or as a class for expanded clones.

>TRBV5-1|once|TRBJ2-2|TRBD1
CASSLAVQGAGTGELFF
TGCGCCAGCAGCTTGGCCGTCCAGGGGGCGGGCACCGGGGAGCTGTTTTTT
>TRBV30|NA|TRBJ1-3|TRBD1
CAWSGSPPTGTASGNTIYF
TGTGCCTGGAGCGGTTCCCCCCCCACCGGGACAGCCTCTGGAAACACCATATATTTT
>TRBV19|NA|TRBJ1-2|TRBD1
CASSIIGTGDGGYTF
TGTGCCAGTAGTATAATCGGGACAGGGGACGGTGGCTACACCTTC
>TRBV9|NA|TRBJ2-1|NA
CASSPVGGGTVSYNEQFF
TGTGCCAGCAGCCCAGTGGGGGGTGGGACGGTTTCCTACAATGAGCAGTTCTTC
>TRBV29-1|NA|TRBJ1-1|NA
CSVGPGLGTEAFF
TGCAGCGTTGGGCCCGGACTGGGCACTGAAGCTTTCTTT
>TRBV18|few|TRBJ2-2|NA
CASSPQTGGELFF
TGTGCCAGCTCACCACAGACAGGCGGGGAGCTGTTTTTT
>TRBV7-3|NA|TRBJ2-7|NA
CASSPQGGTYEQYF
TGTGCCAGCAGCCCCCAGGGCGGAACCTACGAGCAGTACTTC
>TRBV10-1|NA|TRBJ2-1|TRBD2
CASSEGGLAGADEQFF
TGCGCCAGCAGTGAGGGGGGACTAGCGGGGGCGGATGAGCAGTTCTTC
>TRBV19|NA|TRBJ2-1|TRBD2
CASSIPGLVDKYEQFF
TGTGCCAGTAGTATCCCGGGACTAGTGGACAAATATGAGCAGTTCTTC
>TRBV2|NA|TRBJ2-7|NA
CASSEVYSSSSYEQYF
TGTGCCAGCAGTGAGGTCTACAGTTCGAGCTCCTACGAGCAGTACTTC
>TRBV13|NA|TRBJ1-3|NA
CASSGPTEKLYSGNTIYF
TGTGCCAGCAGCGGACCGACAGAGAAACTCTACTCTGGAAACACCATATATTTT
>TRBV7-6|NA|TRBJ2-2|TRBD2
CASSLEGLARANTGELFF
TGTGCCAGCAGCTTGGAGGGACTAGCGCGCGCGAACACCGGGGAGCTGTTTTTT
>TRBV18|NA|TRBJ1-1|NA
CASSPRQMNTEAFF
TGTGCCAGCTCACCAAGACAGATGAACACTGAAGCTTTCTTT
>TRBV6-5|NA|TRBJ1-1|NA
CAGAGWMNTEAFF
TGTGCCGGGGCAGGGTGGATGAACACTGAAGCTTTCTTT
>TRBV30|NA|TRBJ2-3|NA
CAWRLSGEIPTDTQYF
TGTGCCTGGAGGCTTTCAGGGGAAATCCCCACAGATACGCAGTATTTT
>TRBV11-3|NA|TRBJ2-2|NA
CASSLGGRSAGELFF
TGTGCCAGCAGCTTGGGGGGTAGGTCAGCCGGGGAGCTGTTTTTT
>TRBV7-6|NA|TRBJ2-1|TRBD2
CASSSGLAGYNEQFF
TGTGCCAGCAGCTCCGGACTAGCGGGTTACAATGAGCAGTTCTTC
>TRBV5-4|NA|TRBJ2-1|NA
CASSLGVQGRGNEQFF
TGTGCCAGCAGCTTGGGAGTACAGGGTCGAGGCAATGAGCAGTTCTTC
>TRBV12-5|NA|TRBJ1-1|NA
CASGLLEGTAEAFF
TGTGCTAGTGGTTTGTTGGAGGGCACAGCTGAAGCTTTCTTT
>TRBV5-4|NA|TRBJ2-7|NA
CASSTPQTYEQYF
TGTGCCAGCAGCACTCCACAGACCTACGAGCAGTACTTC
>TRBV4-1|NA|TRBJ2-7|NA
CASSQGRSPSYEQYF
TGCGCCAGCAGCCAAGGGAGGAGTCCCTCCTACGAGCAGTACTTC
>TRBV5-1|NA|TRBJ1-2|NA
CASSQGQDGYTF
TGCGCCAGCAGCCAGGGGCAGGACGGCTACACCTTC
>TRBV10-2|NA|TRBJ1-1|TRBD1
CASSKYDRARLAFF
TGCGCCAGCAGTAAATATGACAGGGCCCGCTTGGCTTTCTTT
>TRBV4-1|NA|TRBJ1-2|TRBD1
CASSQPGQVGGYTF
TGCGCCAGCAGCCAACCGGGACAGGTCGGTGGCTACACCTTC
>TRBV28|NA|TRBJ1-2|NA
CASEGGRFQRDYGYTF
TGTGCCAGCGAGGGAGGACGGTTCCAAAGAGACTATGGCTACACCTTC
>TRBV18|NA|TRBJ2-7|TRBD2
CASSPMTSGNGYEQYF
TGTGCCAGCTCACCAATGACTAGCGGGAACGGCTACGAGCAGTACTTC
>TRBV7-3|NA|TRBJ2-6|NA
CASSLGKFLSGANVLTF
TGTGCCAGCAGCTTGGGCAAGTTTCTCTCTGGGGCCAACGTCCTGACTTTC
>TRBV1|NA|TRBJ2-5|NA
CTSSQDGGRYQETQYF
TGCACCAGCAGCCAAGACGGGGGGCGGTACCAAGAGACCCAGTACTTC
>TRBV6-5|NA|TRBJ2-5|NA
CASSYDWTASETQYF
TGTGCCAGCAGTTACGACTGGACAGCATCAGAGACCCAGTACTTC
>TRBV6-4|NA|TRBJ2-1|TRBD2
CASRRTSGEFNEQFF
TGTGCCAGCAGACGGACTAGCGGAGAGTTCAATGAGCAGTTCTTC
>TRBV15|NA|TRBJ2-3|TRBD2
CATSSPGGAGGPLSTDTQYF
TGTGCCACCAGCAGTCCGGGTGGAGCGGGAGGGCCCTTAAGCACAGATACGCAGTATTTT
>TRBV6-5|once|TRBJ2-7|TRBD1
CASTPTGQSEQYF
TGTGCCAGCACCCCGACAGGGCAGTCCGAGCAGTACTTC
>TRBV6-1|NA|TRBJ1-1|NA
CASSEDRVNTEAFF
TGTGCCAGCAGTGAAGACAGGGTGAACACTGAAGCTTTCTTT
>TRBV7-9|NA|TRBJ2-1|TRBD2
CASSLGSGGAAEQFF
TGTGCCAGCAGCTTAGGGAGCGGGGGGGCCGCTGAGCAGTTCTTC
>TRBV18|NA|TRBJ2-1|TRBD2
CASSLTSGIRGEQFF
TGTGCCAGCTCCCTGACTAGCGGGATAAGGGGTGAGCAGTTCTTC
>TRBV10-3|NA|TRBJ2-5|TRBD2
CAISESSASGTTQYF
TGTGCCATCAGTGAGTCGTCGGCTAGCGGGACGACCCAGTACTTC
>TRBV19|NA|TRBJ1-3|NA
CASSRGGSLEGTIYF
TGTGCCAGTAGTCGCGGGGGCAGCCTCGAGGGCACCATATATTTT